This T cell receptor beta chain was identified during a study of identical twins. A template switching step contributed a universal primer site, while unique molecular identifiers were present in the cDNA. Via MiXCR, TCRdb re-called the 5' RACE reads, giving one row per CDR3 protein. The sample includes under 250,000 distinct CDR3 sequences, approximately 7.9% of them seen just once. This clonotype was observed many times. CDR1 LGHDT and CDR2 YNNKEL come from the germline V gene (reference sequence). This CDR3 has 13 residues. Trimming shortened V by 0 bases and J by 7 bases, and 7 bases separated the two germline ends. These data were also filed under a second study, of yellow fever vaccine responses in identical twins.

This clonotype was obtained from a woman aged 18-30 years in good health. What was sequenced was CD8+ T cells sorted from blood. The V call is TRBV3-1, the J call TRBJ1-5; D gene unclear. Here the CDR3 DNA reads TGTGCCAGCAGCCAAGATGGAAGGCAGCCCCAGCATTTT. Protein product: CASSQDGRQPQHF.